The source of this T cell receptor beta chain is a study of T cells in Graves' hyperthyroidism and ophthalmopathy. Study at large: At initial diagnosis, before any treatment had begun, peripheral blood was obtained.

Aged 18 to 65, the patients had hyperthyroidism that was newly diagnosed and had lasted under 2 months. The study excluded patients with uncontrolled infection, other autoimmune disease, pregnancy or lactation. There were TCR beta CDR3 regions amplified from RNA transcripts. A first-round RT-PCR of the TCR CDR3 used the HTBI primer set. A single record per CDR3 protein comes from TCRdb applying MiXCR to the multiplex PCR reads. This sample has a few hundred thousand distinct CDR3 sequences, with approximately 15% found just once. Study findings and constraints: Most thyroid clonotypes that were expanded above 0.001 also turned up in blood.

V lost 3 bases, J lost 3 bases, and 11 bases lay in between. Per the germline V gene, CDR1 is MDHEN and CDR2 is SYDVKM. The CDR3 is 14 amino acids. This clonotype was seen many times. What it binds is not known. This TCR derives from a woman in her 30s with Graves' hyperthyroidism that later progressed to Graves' ophthalmopathy. Sequenced: blood. The genes are TRBV28 and TRBJ1-1, with D uncertain. CDR3 sequence: CASSFPSGDTEAFF. Here the CDR3 DNA reads TGTGCCAGCAGTTTCCCCTCCGGGGACACTGAAGCTTTCTTT.